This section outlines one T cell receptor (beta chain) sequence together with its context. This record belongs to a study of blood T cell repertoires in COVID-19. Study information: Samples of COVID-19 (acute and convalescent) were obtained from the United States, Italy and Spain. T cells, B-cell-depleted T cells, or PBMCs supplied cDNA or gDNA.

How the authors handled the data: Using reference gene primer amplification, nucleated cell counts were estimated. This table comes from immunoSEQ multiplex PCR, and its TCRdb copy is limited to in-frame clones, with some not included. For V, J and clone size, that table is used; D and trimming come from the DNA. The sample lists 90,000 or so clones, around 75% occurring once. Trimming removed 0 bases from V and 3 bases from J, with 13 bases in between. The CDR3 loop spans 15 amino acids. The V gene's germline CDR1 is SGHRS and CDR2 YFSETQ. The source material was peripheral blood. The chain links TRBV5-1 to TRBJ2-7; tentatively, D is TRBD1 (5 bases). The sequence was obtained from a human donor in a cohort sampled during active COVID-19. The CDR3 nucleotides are TGCGCCAGCAGCTTGGAGGTTAGCAGGGACTACGAGCAGTACTTC. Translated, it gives CASSLEVSRDYEQYF.